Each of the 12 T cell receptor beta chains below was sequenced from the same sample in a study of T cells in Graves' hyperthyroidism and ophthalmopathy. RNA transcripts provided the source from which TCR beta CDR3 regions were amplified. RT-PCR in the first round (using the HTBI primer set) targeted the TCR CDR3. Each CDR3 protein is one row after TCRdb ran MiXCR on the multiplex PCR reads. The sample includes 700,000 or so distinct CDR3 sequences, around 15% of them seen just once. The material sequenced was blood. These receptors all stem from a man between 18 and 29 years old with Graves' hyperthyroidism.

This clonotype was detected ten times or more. The CDR3 protein is CASSPDEVSVNQPQHF. CDR3 bases: TGTGCCAGCAGCCCCGACGAAGTCTCTGTCAATCAGCCCCAGCATTTT. The rearrangement joins TRBV28 to TRBJ1-5; D not resolved. Trimming removed 6 bases at V and 3 bases at J, with 18 bases between. Germline CDR1 is MDHEN and CDR2 is SYDVKM. The CDR3 sequence is 16 residues long.

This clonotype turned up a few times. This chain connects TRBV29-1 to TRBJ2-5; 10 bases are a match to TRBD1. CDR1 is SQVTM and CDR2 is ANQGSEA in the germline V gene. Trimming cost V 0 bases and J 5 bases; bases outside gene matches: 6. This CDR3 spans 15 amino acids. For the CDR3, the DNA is TGCAGCGTTGAAGAGACAGGGGGCTCGACGGAGACCCAGTACTTC. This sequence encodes CSVEETGGSTETQYF.

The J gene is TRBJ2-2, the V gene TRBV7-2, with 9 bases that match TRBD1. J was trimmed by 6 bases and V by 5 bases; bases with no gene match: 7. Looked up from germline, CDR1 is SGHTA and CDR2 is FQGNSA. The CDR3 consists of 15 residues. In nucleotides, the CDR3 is TGTGCCAGCAGCACCCGGGACAGGGCCGCCGGGGAGCTGTTTTTT. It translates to CASSTRDRAAGELFF. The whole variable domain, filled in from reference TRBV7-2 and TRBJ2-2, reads GAGVSQSPSNKVTEKGKDVELRCDPISGHTALYWYRQSLGQGLEFLIYFQGNSAPDKSGLPSDRFSAERTGGSVSTLTIQRTQQEDSAVYLCASSTRDRAAGELFFGEGSRLTVL.

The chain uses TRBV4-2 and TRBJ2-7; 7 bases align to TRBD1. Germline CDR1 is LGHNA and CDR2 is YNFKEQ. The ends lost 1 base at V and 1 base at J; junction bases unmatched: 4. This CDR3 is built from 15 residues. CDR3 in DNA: TGTGCCAGCAGCCAAGTTCGGACAGGATCCTACGAGCAGTACTTC. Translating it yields CASSQVRTGSYEQYF.

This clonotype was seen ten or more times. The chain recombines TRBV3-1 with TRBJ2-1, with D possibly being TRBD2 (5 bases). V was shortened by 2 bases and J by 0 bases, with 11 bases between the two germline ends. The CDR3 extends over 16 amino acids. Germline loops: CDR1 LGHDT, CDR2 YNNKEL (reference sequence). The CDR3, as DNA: TGTGCCAGCAGCCAACCCCGGGGAAGCTCCTACAATGAGCAGTTCTTC. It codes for CASSQPRGSSYNEQFF.

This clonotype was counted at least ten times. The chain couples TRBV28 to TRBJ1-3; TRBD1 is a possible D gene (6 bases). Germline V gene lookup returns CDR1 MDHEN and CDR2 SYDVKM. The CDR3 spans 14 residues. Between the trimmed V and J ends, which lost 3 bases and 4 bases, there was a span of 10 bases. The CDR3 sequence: CASSLITGGNTIYF. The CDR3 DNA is TGTGCCAGCAGTTTGATTACAGGGGGAAACACCATATATTTT.

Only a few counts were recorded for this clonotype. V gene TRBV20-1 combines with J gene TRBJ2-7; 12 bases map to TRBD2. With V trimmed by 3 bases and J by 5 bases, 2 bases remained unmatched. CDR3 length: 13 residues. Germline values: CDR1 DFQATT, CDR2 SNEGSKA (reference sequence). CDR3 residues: CSASRLAGDEQYF. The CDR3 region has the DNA TGCAGTGCTAGCCGACTAGCGGGAGACGAGCAGTACTTC.

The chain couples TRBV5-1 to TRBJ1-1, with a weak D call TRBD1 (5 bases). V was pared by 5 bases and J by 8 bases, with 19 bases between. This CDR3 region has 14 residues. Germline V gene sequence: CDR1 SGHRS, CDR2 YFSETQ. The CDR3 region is CASRLNPGGSEAFF. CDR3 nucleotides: TGCGCCAGCAGGCTGAACCCGGGGGGTTCCGAAGCTTTCTTT. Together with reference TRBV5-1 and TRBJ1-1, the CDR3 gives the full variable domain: KAGVTQTPRYLIKTRGQQVTLSCSPISGHRSVSWYQQTPGQGLQFLFEYFSETQRNKGNFPGRFSGRQFSNSRSEMNVSTLELGDSALYLCASRLNPGGSEAFFGQGTRLTVV.

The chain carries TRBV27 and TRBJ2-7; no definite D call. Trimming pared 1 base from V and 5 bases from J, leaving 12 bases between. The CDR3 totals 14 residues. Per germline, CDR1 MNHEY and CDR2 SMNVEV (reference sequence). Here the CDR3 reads CASSLLGGDNEQYF. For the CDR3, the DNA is TGTGCCAGCAGTTTATTGGGTGGGGATAACGAGCAGTACTTC.

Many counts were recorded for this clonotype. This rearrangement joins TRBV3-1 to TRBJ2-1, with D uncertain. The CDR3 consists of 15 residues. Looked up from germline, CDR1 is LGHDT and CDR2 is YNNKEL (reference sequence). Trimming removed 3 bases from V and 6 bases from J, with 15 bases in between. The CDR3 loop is CASSHPLSFGNEQFF. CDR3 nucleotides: TGTGCCAGCAGCCACCCTCTTAGCTTCGGCAATGAGCAGTTCTTC.

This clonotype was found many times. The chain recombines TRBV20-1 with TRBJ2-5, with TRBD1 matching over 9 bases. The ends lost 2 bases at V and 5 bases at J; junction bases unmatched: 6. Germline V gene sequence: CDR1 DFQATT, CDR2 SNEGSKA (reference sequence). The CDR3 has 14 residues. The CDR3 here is CSARLTGGLETQYF. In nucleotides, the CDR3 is TGCAGTGCTAGATTGACAGGGGGGCTTGAGACCCAGTACTTC.

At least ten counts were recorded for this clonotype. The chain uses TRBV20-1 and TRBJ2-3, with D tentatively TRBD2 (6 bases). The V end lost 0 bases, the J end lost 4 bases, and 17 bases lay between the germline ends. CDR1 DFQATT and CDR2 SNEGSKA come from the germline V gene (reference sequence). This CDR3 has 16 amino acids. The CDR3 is CSARDFQETRPDTQYF. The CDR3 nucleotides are TGCAGTGCTAGAGATTTTCAGGAGACTAGACCAGATACGCAGTATTTT.